Listed here is a single TCR beta chain. Its antigen is unidentified. Sequenced with the Oncomine TCR Beta short-read assay was DNA taken from cultured CD4+ T cells. Genomic DNA extraction was carried out from cultured CD4+ T cells. TCRdb recomputed calls from the PCR reads with MiXCR, one row per CDR3 protein. The sample yields a few thousand distinct CDR3 sequences, 60% to 80% seen once. These data come from a study of vaccination and CD4 T cells after COVID-19. Study-wide results and limits: Spike mono-reactive clones accounted for 304 of the 307 vaccine-specific clones found in convalescent patients.

Regarding treatment: roughly 10-day PBMC culture with coronavirus spike peptide pools or control peptides (ViraFEST assay). Fresh IL-2 medium was used to replace half of the medium on days 3 and 7. This CDR3 has 16 amino acids. The TCR originated in a human donor who had recovered from COVID-19. This chain joins TRBV21-1 and TRBJ2-3; the DNA was not used to check the table's D call, TRBD1. TRBV21-1 is flagged as a pseudogene. Sequencing was done on a sample of CD4+ T cells from blood, cultured in vitro. CDR3 amino acids: CASSKGYQGVADTQYF. The CDR3 coding sequence is TGTGCCAGCAGCAAAGGTTACCAGGGGGTCGCAGATACGCAGTATTTT.